This TCR beta chain emerged from a study of early T cells in non-severe SARS-CoV-2 infection. Study background: Whole-blood bulk RNA, unsorted, was sequenced, and chains were unpaired.

Findings of the study overall: Private and CD4 specificities were missed by VDJdb matching, which favored anti-spike CD8 responses.

As for this clonotype: Antigen: not known.

Each cDNA molecule carried a unique molecular identifier. A single record per CDR3 protein comes from TCRdb applying MiXCR to the 5' RACE reads. The sample records fewer than 120,000 distinct CDR3 sequences, roughly an eighth being singletons. The CDR3 has 16 amino acids. Germline V gene data show CDR1 as SGHAT and CDR2 as FQNNGV. V was cut by 5 bases and J by 3 bases, with 20 bases left in between. The TCR was taken from an adult who was a healthcare worker with PCR-confirmed SARS-CoV-2 infection or an uninfected control (not recorded which). The sample consisted of whole blood, taken at baseline. The gene calls are TRBV11-2 and TRBJ2-7; TRBD1 might be the D (6 bases). CDR3 sequence reads: CASSPLTGLLIYEQYF. CDR3 bases: TGTGCCAGCAGCCCCCTTACAGGGCTCCTAATCTACGAGCAGTACTTC.